Listed below are T cell receptor beta chains from one sample, sequenced in a study of CD8+ T cells in alopecia areata. Only in-frame clones appear in the TCRdb table, and some are missing; sequencing was by immunoSEQ multiplex PCR. Of around 8,000 clones in the sample, around 69% were seen once. The sequenced sample was skin, obtained at week 0. The receptor set was obtained from a human donor with alopecia areata. Both conserved end residues are part of each CDR3. Each record gives: V gene, clone size, J gene, D gene, CDR3 DNA, CDR3 protein. A D gene is named only where the DNA matches it firmly. Only part of the rows carry a size: once, few, many, or a class if the clone is expanded.

TRBV19	NA	TRBJ1-2	NA	TGTGCCAGTAGTACGACGGTGGCTGGCTACACCTTC	CASSTTVAGYTF
TRBV5-1	NA	TRBJ1-2	NA	TGCGCCAGCAGCTCGGGCCTCCAACTCATTGGGGATGGCTACACCTTC	CASSSGLQLIGDGYTF
TRBV5-5	NA	TRBJ1-2	TRBD1	TGTGCCAGCAGATCTACAGGGGAAAAATTCGACTATGGCTACACCTTC	CASRSTGEKFDYGYTF
TRBV7-6	NA	TRBJ2-2	TRBD2	TGTGCCAGCAGCAGCAACCCCCTAGCGGGGGCCGACACCGGGGAGCTGTTTTTT	CASSSNPLAGADTGELFF
TRBV11-2	NA	TRBJ1-4	NA	TGTGCCAGCAGCCAAGGGGGTCGTGATGGAAAACTGTTTTTT	CASSQGGRDGKLFF
TRBV5-6	few	TRBJ2-7	TRBD1	TGTGCCAGCAGCTCACTCCGCCTGGACAGGGGAGCAACCTACGAGCAGTACTTC	CASSSLRLDRGATYEQYF
TRBV28	few	TRBJ2-1	NA	TGTGCCAGCAATTTTTGGGGGGCCGGCTACAATGAGCAGTTCTTC	CASNFWGAGYNEQFF
TRBV25-1	NA	TRBJ2-1	NA	TGTGCCAGCAGTGAAGGTGTGTACTCCTACAATGAGCAGTTCTTC	CASSEGVYSYNEQFF
TRBV2	NA	TRBJ2-7	TRBD1	TGTGCCAGCAGTGGACAGGGCTACGAGCAGTACTTC	CASSGQGYEQYF
TRBV5-1	NA	TRBJ2-7	TRBD2	TGCGCCAGCAGCTTCTCTAGCGGGGGGTTTTCCTACGAGCAGTACTTC	CASSFSSGGFSYEQYF
TRBV7-9	large	TRBJ1-1	TRBD1	TGTGCCAGCAGCCGAGGACAGGGGAACACTGAAGCTTTCTTT	CASSRGQGNTEAFF
TRBV5-5	NA	TRBJ2-7	NA	TGTGCCAGCAGCTCCTTGGGGTACGAGCAGTACTTC	CASSSLGYEQYF
TRBV5-1	NA	TRBJ1-2	TRBD1	TGCGCCAGCAGCAAGGACAGGGAGTATGGCTACACCTTC	CASSKDREYGYTF
TRBV5-5	NA	TRBJ1-2	NA	TGTGCCAGCAGCTTGGTTGGGGGTAACTATGGCTACACCTTC	CASSLVGGNYGYTF
TRBV10-3	NA	TRBJ1-1	NA	TGTGCCATCAGTGAATTCCGGGATCCGAACACTGAAGCTTTCTTT	CAISEFRDPNTEAFF
TRBV28	NA	TRBJ2-7	TRBD1	TGTGCCAGCAGTCCGACAGGGGGAACCTACGAGCAGTACTTC	CASSPTGGTYEQYF
TRBV19	NA	TRBJ2-3	NA	TGTGCCAGTAGTCCAACTCAAATAGGCTATCCTACGCAGTATTTT	CASSPTQIGYPTQYF
TRBV19	NA	TRBJ1-5	TRBD1	TGTGCCAGTAGTATTAACAGGGGTAATCAGCCCCAGCATTTT	CASSINRGNQPQHF
TRBV20-1	NA	TRBJ1-2	NA	TGCAGTGCTAGCAGGGGTCTTGGCTACACCTTC	CSASRGLGYTF
TRBV7-2	NA	TRBJ1-1	TRBD1	TGTGCCAGCAGCTTACCCTGGACAGGGCCTGAAGCTTTCTTT	CASSLPWTGPEAFF
TRBV9	NA	TRBJ2-1	NA	TGTGCCAGCAGCGGGAGAGCGAACAGCTATGAGCAGTTCTTC	CASSGRANSYEQFF
TRBV11-1	once	TRBJ1-2	TRBD1	TGTGCCAGCAGCCCCTACCCGGGACAGGGGCTCCATGGCTACACCTTC	CASSPYPGQGLHGYTF
TRBV29-1	NA	TRBJ1-2	TRBD1	TGCAGCGTCTTAGAGACAGGGCTCTATGGCTACACCTTC	CSVLETGLYGYTF
TRBV6-1	NA	TRBJ2-2	NA	TGTGCCAGCAGAACTTTGAACACCGGGGAGCTGTTTTTT	CASRTLNTGELFF
TRBV15	NA	TRBJ1-2	NA	TGTGCCACCAGCAGAGATGATGGCTACACCTTC	CATSRDDGYTF
TRBV10-3	NA	TRBJ1-5	NA	TGTGCCATCAGTGAGGGCTATGGCAATCAGCCCCAGCATTTT	CAISEGYGNQPQHF
TRBV5-1	few	TRBJ2-7	NA	TGCGCCAGCAGCTCGGACAGCCTCTCCTACGAGCAGTACTTC	CASSSDSLSYEQYF
TRBV21-1	few	TRBJ1-1	NA	TGTGCCAGCAGGTCTTACACTGAAGCTTTCTTT	CASRSYTEAFF
TRBV2	NA	TRBJ2-1	NA	TGTGCCAGCACCGGGACAAACAATGAGCAGTTCTTC	CASTGTNNEQFF